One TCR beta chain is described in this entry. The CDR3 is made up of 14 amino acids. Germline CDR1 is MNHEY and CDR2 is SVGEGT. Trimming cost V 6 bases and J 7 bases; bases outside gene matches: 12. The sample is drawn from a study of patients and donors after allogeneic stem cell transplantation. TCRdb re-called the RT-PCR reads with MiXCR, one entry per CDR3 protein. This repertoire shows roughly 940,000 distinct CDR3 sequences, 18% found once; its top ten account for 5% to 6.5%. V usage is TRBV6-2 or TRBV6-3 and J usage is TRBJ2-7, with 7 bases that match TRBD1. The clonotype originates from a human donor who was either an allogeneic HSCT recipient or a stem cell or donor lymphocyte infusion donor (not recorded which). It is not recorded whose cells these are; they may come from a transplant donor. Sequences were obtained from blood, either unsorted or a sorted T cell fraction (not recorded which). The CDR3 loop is CASSPTGRPTEQYF. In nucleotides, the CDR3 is TGTGCCAGCAGCCCGACAGGGAGACCTACGGAGCAGTACTTC.